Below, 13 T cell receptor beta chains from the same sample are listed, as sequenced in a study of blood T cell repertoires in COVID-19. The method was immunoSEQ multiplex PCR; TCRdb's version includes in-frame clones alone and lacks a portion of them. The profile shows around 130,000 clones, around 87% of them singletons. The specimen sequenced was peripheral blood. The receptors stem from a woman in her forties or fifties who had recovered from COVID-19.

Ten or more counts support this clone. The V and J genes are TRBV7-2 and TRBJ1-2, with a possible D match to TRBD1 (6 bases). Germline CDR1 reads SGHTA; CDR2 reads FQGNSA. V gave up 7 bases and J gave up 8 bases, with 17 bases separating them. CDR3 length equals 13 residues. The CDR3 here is CASTTGYGGGYTF. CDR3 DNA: TGTGCCAGCACCACTGGGTATGGGGGCGGCTACACCTTC.

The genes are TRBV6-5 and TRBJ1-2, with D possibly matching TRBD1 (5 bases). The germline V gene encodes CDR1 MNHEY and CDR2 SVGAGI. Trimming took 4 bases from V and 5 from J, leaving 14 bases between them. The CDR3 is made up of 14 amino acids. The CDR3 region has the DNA TGTGCCAGCAGTTCGGTGGGGCGTGGATATGGCTACACCTTC. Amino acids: CASSSVGRGYGYTF.

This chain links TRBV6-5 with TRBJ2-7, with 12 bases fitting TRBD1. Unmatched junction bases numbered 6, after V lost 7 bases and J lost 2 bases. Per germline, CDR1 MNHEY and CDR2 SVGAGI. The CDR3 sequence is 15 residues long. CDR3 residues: CASIRDRGQAYEQYF. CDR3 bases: TGTGCCAGCATCCGGGACAGGGGGCAGGCCTACGAGCAGTACTTC.

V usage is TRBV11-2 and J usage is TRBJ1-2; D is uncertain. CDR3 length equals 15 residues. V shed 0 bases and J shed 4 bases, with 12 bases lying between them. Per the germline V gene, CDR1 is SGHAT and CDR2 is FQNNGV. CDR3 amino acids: CASSLDTRASYGYTF. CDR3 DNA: TGTGCCAGCAGCTTAGATACGAGGGCCAGCTATGGCTACACCTTC.

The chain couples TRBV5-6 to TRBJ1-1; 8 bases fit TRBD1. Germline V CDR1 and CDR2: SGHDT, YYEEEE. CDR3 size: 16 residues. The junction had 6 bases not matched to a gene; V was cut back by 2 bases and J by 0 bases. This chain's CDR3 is CASSFRTGSMNTEAFF. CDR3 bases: TGTGCCAGCAGCTTTAGGACAGGGAGCATGAACACTGAAGCTTTCTTT.

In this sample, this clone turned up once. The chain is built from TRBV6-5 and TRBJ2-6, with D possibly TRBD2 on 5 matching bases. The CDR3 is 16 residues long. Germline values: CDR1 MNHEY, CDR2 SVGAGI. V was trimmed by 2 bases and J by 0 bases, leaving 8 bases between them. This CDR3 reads CASSYGLASGANVLTF. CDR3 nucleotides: TGTGCCAGCAGTTACGGTCTAGCCTCTGGGGCCAACGTCCTGACTTTC.

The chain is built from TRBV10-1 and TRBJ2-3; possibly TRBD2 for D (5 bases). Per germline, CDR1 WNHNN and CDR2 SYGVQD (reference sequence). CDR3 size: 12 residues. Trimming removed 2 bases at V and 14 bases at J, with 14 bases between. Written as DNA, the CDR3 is TGCGCCAGCAGTGAGCCTATGCGGGTAAGGTATTTT. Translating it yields CASSEPMRVRYF.

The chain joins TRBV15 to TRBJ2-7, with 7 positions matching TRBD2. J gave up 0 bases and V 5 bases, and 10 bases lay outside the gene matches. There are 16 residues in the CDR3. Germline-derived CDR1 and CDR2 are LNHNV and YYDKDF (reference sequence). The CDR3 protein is CATSLGLAEHSYEQYF. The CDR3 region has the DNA TGTGCCACCAGCCTGGGGCTAGCGGAACACTCCTACGAGCAGTACTTC.

CDR3 loop: CASSSGKNNEQFF. CDR3 DNA sequence: TGTGCCAGCAGCTCCGGGAAAAACAATGAGCAGTTCTTC. This chain links TRBV6-5 with TRBJ2-1, with a weak D call TRBD2 (5 bases). There are 13 residues in the CDR3. CDR1 and CDR2 (germline): MNHEY, SVGAGI. V shed 6 bases and J shed 5 bases, with 11 bases lying between them.

Here the CDR3 DNA reads TGTGCCAGTAGCCTGACAGGGGTCCCATACGAGCAGTACTTC. Protein sequence: CASSLTGVPYEQYF. The chain links TRBV19 to TRBJ2-7, with 8 bases fitting TRBD1. There are 14 residues in the CDR3. Trimming removed 6 bases from V and 4 bases from J; junction bases left unmatched: 8. Germline loops: CDR1 LNHDA, CDR2 SQIVND (reference sequence).

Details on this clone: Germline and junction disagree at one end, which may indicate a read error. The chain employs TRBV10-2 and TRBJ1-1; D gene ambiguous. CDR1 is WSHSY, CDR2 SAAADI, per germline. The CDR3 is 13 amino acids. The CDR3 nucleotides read TGCGCCAGCAGTGATCTCCGGGAGCCCCAAGGTAGCTTT. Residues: CASSDLREPQGSF.

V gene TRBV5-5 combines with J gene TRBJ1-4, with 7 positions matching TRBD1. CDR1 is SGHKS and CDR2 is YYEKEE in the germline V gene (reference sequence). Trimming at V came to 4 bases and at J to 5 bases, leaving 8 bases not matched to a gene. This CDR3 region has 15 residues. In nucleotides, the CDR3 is TGTGCCAGCAGCCCTCAGGGGGAACAGAATGAAAAACTGTTTTTT. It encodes CASSPQGEQNEKLFF.

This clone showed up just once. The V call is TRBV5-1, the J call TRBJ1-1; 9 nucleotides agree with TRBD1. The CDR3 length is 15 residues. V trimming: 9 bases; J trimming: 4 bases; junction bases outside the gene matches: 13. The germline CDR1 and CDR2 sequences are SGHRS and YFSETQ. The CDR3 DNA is TGCGCCACCAAGAGGAGCGGGACAGGGCTCACTGAAGCTTTCTTT. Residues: CATKRSGTGLTEAFF.